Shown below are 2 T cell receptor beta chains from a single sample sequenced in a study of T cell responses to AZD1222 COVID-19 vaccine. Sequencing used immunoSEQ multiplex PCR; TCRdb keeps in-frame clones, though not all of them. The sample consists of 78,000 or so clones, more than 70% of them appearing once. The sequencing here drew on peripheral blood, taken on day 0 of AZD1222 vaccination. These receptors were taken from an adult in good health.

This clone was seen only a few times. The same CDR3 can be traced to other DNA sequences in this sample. This CDR3 is CASSDGTSSTDTQYF. CDR3 nucleotides: TGTGCCAGCAGTGATGGAACTAGCAGCACAGATACGCAGTATTTT. The chain carries TRBV6-4 and TRBJ2-3; a possible D gene is TRBD2 (6 bases). V was shortened by 3 bases and J by 0 bases, with 10 bases between the two germline ends. Germline V gene data show CDR1 as MRHNA and CDR2 as SNTAGT. CDR3 length: 15 residues.

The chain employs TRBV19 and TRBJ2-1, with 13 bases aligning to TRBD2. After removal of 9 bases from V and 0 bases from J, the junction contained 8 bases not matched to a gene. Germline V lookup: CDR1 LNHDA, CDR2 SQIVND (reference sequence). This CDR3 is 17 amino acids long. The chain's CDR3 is CASELAGGPGSYNEQFF. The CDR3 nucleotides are TGTGCCAGCGAACTAGCGGGGGGGCCTGGCTCCTACAATGAGCAGTTCTTC.